The entry that follows covers one T cell receptor beta chain sequence. The antigen it binds to is not known. The record has no base qualities; no much larger clone is one base away. The CDR3 measures 13 amino acids from cysteine to phenylalanine. The sequence is cut down to CDR3 DNA, 39 bases in frame from base 1. Looking up the germline V gene yields CDR1 MNHEY and CDR2 SVGAGI. At the junction V is shortened by 7 bases and J by 6 bases, with 12 bases in between. In light of the paper, this sample's time point label describes: peripheral blood 12 weeks after first pembrolizumab dose. For each enrolled patient, mismatch repair deficiency was established using either polymerase chain reaction or immunohistochemistry. TCR sequencing was performed for a few patients who responded to pembrolizumab therapy. The phase II trial prospectively tested pembrolizumab PD-1 blockade in advanced mismatch repair-deficient cancers regardless of tissue of origin. Peripheral blood T cell samples were gathered serially, both before PD-1 blockade started and at multiple time points afterward. Blood sampling times were reported as weeks after the first pembrolizumab dose.

This sample was taken from a study of PD-1 blockade in mismatch repair-deficient tumors (dated 2017 in TCRdb). Regarding the complete study: Between September 2013 and 2016, the trial enrolled some 86 consecutive patients with 12 mismatch repair-deficient cancer types, every one of whom had been previously treated and was progressing. Tumor-associated T cell clones were tracked in the peripheral blood of patients responding to PD-1 blockade by deep sequencing of TCR CDR3 regions. The paper's findings and limits, for the study overall: Tumor-resident clones, often undetectable in blood before treatment, expanded rapidly after pembrolizumab and then contracted, generally before radiologic responses.

Library creation used the immunoSEQ multiplex PCR assay. The table comes from immuneACCESS by way of TCRdb, which keeps in-frame sequences with V and J called. Part of the clones is missing from these tables; in studies checked, under half for an unresolved V gene and the rest for unknown reasons. For this sample the table gives about 23,000 clones, of which approximately 86% were detected only once. The top ten hold roughly a fifth of the sample. The starting material was peripheral blood, obtained 12 weeks after starting pembrolizumab. This sequence uses TRBV6-5 and TRBJ2-2, with TRBD1 perhaps the D gene, on 5 matching bases. This TCR came from an adult with mismatch repair-deficient cancer. The nucleotides are TGTGCCAGCAAACTATTCAGGGCCGGGGAGCTGTTTTTT. It is translated as CASKLFRAGELFF.